These 6 T cell receptor beta chains share one sample of origin, sequenced in a study of T-cell reconstitution after alpha-beta-depleted transplantation in children (dated by TCRdb to 2015 to 2016). The treatment or condition label, read with the paper, signifies: allogeneic hematopoietic cell transplantation with graft depleted of TCRalphabeta T cells and CD19 B cells. Libraries were made using PCR. Sequencing was carried out with an Illumina HiSeq 2500. TCR library preparation used molecular barcoding, with unique molecular identifiers applied to normalize quantification of the TCRbeta repertoire. TCRdb ran its own pipeline on the public reads, namely fastp trimming at Q25 and MiXCR clone calling, and kept in-frame beta chains. When rows share a CDR3 protein, they turn into one entry using the most common DNA and genes. For this sample the table gives approximately 800,000 distinct CDR3 sequences, of which approximately 15% were detected only once. The ten most abundant clones make up 5% of the sample.

This specimen consisted of PBMCs, mostly from graft donor cells, obtained 360 days after TCRalphabeta/CD19-depleted stem cell transplant. The receptors derive from a male patient aged 10-17 years who had a stem cell transplant for acute lymphoblastic leukemia, so the T cells may come from the graft donor.

This chain links TRBV9 with TRBJ2-1; D is unresolved. The V end was cut by 0 bases, the J end by 7 bases, with 11 bases between. CDR1 and CDR2 from the germline V gene are SGDLS and YYNGEE. This CDR3 contains 14 residues. The CDR3 nucleotides are TGTGCCAGCAGCGTAGCTCCTCCGGAAAATGAGCAGTTCTTC. This sequence encodes CASSVAPPENEQFF.

The table lists this clonotype with many counts. This chain uses TRBV24-1 with TRBJ2-1, with D perhaps matching TRBD1 (6 bases). From germline, CDR1 is KGHDR and CDR2 SFDVKD. The CDR3 sequence is 15 residues long. Deletions cut 7 bases from V and 8 bases from J, with 20 bases between. CDR3 residues: CATSASDSTGDEQFF. Here the CDR3 DNA reads TGTGCCACCAGCGCTTCGGACAGCACCGGCGATGAGCAGTTCTTC.

This clonotype has more than one count but fewer than ten. This sequence joins TRBV18 and TRBJ1-2; 7 bases line up with TRBD1. Germline V CDR1 and CDR2: KGHSH, LQKENI. The CDR3 runs 14 residues. V dropped 6 bases and J dropped 5; count of bases not matched to a gene: 9. CDR3 nucleotide sequence: TGTGCCAGCTCCCTTGGACAGGATGGATATGGCTACACCTTC. Residues: CASSLGQDGYGYTF.

This clonotype showed up just a few times. The chain joins TRBV6-5 to TRBJ2-5; D is ambiguous. Trimming cost V 0 bases and J 5 bases, with 16 bases left between them. Germline values: CDR1 MNHEY, CDR2 SVGAGI. The CDR3 covers 16 residues. The DNA of the CDR3 is TGTGCCAGCAGTTACTCGAGAGGTGCGGAGTGGGAGACCCAGTACTTC. Translation gives CASSYSRGAEWETQYF.

This clonotype was observed a few times. The chain couples TRBV6-1 to TRBJ1-1; no firm D call. CDR3 length: 14 residues. In germline, CDR1 is MNHNS, CDR2 SASEGT. Trimming shortened V by 6 bases and J by 1 base, and 12 bases separated the two germline ends. The CDR3 loop is CASSQWWGNTEAFF. CDR3 bases: TGTGCCAGCAGCCAGTGGTGGGGGAACACTGAAGCTTTCTTT.

This clonotype was counted between two and nine times. The V gene is TRBV11-3, the J gene TRBJ2-2; D may be TRBD1 (5 bases). The CDR3 is 14 residues long. CDR1 SGHNT and CDR2 YENEEA come from the germline V gene. The ends were cut back, 6 bases at V and 3 bases at J, with 11 bases in the middle. The chain's CDR3 is CASRNATDTGELFF. The DNA of the CDR3 is TGTGCCAGCAGGAACGCGACAGACACCGGGGAGCTGTTTTTT.